Presented here are 8 T cell receptor beta chains from one specimen sequenced in a study of Graves' ophthalmopathy and Graves' hyperthyroidism (dated by TCRdb to 2016 to 2018). The sequencer was an Illumina HiSeq 2000. TCR beta CDR3 regions were amplified from RNA transcripts for repertoire sequencing. A first-round RT-PCR used HTBI primers with the Qiagen OneStep RT-PCR kit, followed by a second-round multiplex PCR, size selection and purification. TCRdb reprocessing: public reads trimmed at Q25 with fastp, clones called with MiXCR, in-frame beta chains kept. When rows share a CDR3 protein, they turn into one entry using the most common DNA and genes. The sample yields about 1.2 million distinct CDR3 sequences; around a third were counted once. 11% of the sample lies in the top ten. Sequencing was performed on peripheral blood or thyroid tissue (not recorded which). The receptor set was obtained from an adult man with Graves' hyperthyroidism.

There are a few counts of this clonotype. V usage is TRBV5-5 and J usage is TRBJ1-1; tentative D call: TRBD1 (5 bases). The CDR3 has 18 residues. The V end lost 0 bases, the J end lost 0 bases, and 18 bases lay between the germline ends. Germline CDR1 is SGHKS and CDR2 is YYEKEE (reference sequence). The CDR3 coding sequence is TGTGCCAGCAGCTTGGCCAGGGTCAGAGACATAATGAACACTGAAGCTTTCTTT. Translated, it gives CASSLARVRDIMNTEAFF.

V is TRBV7-6 and J is TRBJ1-2, with TRBD1 matching 9 bases. Per the germline V gene, CDR1 is SGHVS and CDR2 is FNYEAQ. The V gene end was trimmed by 8 bases and the J gene end by 8 bases; junction bases not matched to a gene: 9. The CDR3 totals 13 residues. The CDR3, as DNA: TGTGCCAGCGGGGTACAGGGGGCTTGGGGCTACACCTTC. This encodes CASGVQGAWGYTF. Filled out from reference TRBV7-6 and TRBJ1-2, the complete variable domain reads GAGVSQSPRYKVTKRGQDVALRCDPISGHVSLYWYRQALGQGPEFLTYFNYEAQQDKSGLPNDRFSAERPEGSISTLTIQRTEQRDSAMYRCASGVQGAWGYTFGSGTRLTVV.

V and J are TRBV29-1 and TRBJ1-3; perhaps TRBD1 as D (5 bases). V lost 5 bases and J lost 0, with 17 bases in between. The CDR3 runs to 16 residues. The germline gives CDR1 SQVTM, CDR2 ANQGSEA. The CDR3 loop is CSVKPGGTSSGNTIYF. CDR3 in DNA: TGCAGCGTTAAGCCTGGGGGAACGAGCTCTGGAAACACCATATATTTT.

The chain couples TRBV2 to TRBJ2-2, with 8 bases matching TRBD1. Germline CDR1 reads SNHLY; CDR2 reads FYNNEI. The junction had 6 bases not matched to a gene; V was cut back by 10 bases and J by 2 bases. The CDR3 is 14 amino acids. The CDR3 nucleotides are TGTGCCACCACGCAGGGGGCTAACACCGGGGAGCTGTTTTTT. This encodes CATTQGANTGELFF.

This clonotype was counted a few times. This chain links TRBV5-5 with TRBJ2-7; D not certain. Germline V gene data show CDR1 as SGHKS and CDR2 as YYEKEE (reference sequence). V lost 1 base and J 2 bases, leaving 10 bases between the germline ends. This CDR3 comprises 14 residues. CDR3 DNA: TGTGCCAGCAGCTTGACAGACGTTGCCTACGAGCAGTACTTC. This sequence encodes CASSLTDVAYEQYF.

The chain is built from TRBV29-1 and TRBJ2-2; possible D gene TRBD2, 6 bases. Germline V CDR1 and CDR2: SQVTM, ANQGSEA. The length of the CDR3 is 15 residues. Trimming stripped 6 bases from V and 3 bases from J, with 17 bases between. The CDR3 nucleotides are TGCAGCGTCTTACGGGGGTCCCCCGACACCGGGGAGCTGTTTTTT. Amino acids: CSVLRGSPDTGELFF.

At least ten counts were recorded for this clonotype. The chain is built from TRBV11-3 and TRBJ2-7; tentatively, D is TRBD1 (5 bases). Germline V gene sequence: CDR1 SGHNT, CDR2 YENEEA. Between the trimmed V and J ends, which lost 5 bases and 3 bases, there was a span of 14 bases. The CDR3 runs 14 residues. DNA of the CDR3: TGTGCCAGCAGCCATCGGCAGGGAAACTACGAGCAGTACTTC. Translating it yields CASSHRQGNYEQYF.

This clonotype came up a few times. The chain combines TRBV11-2 with TRBJ2-2, with 7 bases identical to TRBD2. The CDR3 has 16 residues. Trimming cost V 5 bases and J 0 bases; bases outside gene matches: 6. Germline V CDR1 and CDR2: SGHAT, FQNNGV. The DNA for the CDR3 is TGTGCCAGCAGCCGGACTAGTCCCGCGAACACCGGGGAGCTGTTTTTT. Translated: CASSRTSPANTGELFF.